Described below is a single T cell receptor beta chain sequence and its context. Its antigen is unidentified. Profiling relied on immunoSEQ multiplex PCR, and the TCRdb table lists in-frame clones only, not all of them. There are about 320,000 clones in the sample; around 87% occur only once, and 15% to 20% lies in the top ten. This entry is derived from a study of shared clonotypes between healthy human individuals. Study-wide background: Each donor's CD8 memory used one plate, CD8 naive two, each CD4 subset three.

The CDR3 totals 14 residues. Germline V gene data show CDR1 as SGHRS and CDR2 as YFSETQ. The ends were cut back, 0 bases at V and 6 bases at J, with 12 bases in the middle. Study observations and caveats: The study drew on few donors, limiting represented genetic and exposure-history diversity. A generally larger estimated richness was seen in naive subsets than in memory subsets.

CD8 memory combined CD45RO+ cells with CCR7-negative CD45RA+ TemRA cells. The source is a man aged 18 to 29 in good health. Material for sequencing was memory CD8+ T cells sorted from blood. Subset of the sample: CD45RO+ cells pooled with CCR7-negative TemRA cells. The V gene is TRBV5-1, the J gene TRBJ1-1; tentatively, D is TRBD1 (5 bases). The chain's CDR3 is CASSLVTGTAEAFF. CDR3 nucleotide sequence: TGCGCCAGCAGCTTGGTGACGGGGACCGCTGAAGCTTTCTTT.